Many counts were recorded for the clone carrying this TCR beta chain. TCRdb analysed the PCR reads with MiXCR anew, one entry per CDR3 protein. The sample shows approximately 630,000 distinct CDR3 sequences, roughly 23% of them seen only once. These data originate in a study of molecular identifiers for immune sequencing clone quantification. The specimen sequenced was naive CD8+ T cells from blood, with Jurkat cell RNA spiked in. Subset described: FACS-sorted CD8+CD4-CCR7+CD45RA+ naive T cells. This clonotype was obtained from a human donor in good health. Some libraries in this study had Jurkat cell RNA spiked in.

For the CDR3, the DNA is TGTGCCAGCAGCTTTTATCTGGCTTCGACTGAAGCTTTCTTT. Amino acids: CASSFYLASTEAFF. V is TRBV7-2 and J is TRBJ1-1, with unresolved D. CDR3 length: 14 residues. Trimming cost V 3 bases and J 5 bases, with 13 bases left between them. Germline V gene sequence: CDR1 SGHTA, CDR2 FQGNSA.